The 13 T cell receptor beta chains in this list originate from one sample, sequenced in a study of regulatory T cells in long-lasting Graves disease. Time point given: newly diagnosed GD, antithyroid drugs for less than 3 months. From RNA extracted from PBMCs, the TCR library was made. Building the TCR beta libraries relied on iRepertoire HTBI primers, and CDR3 regions underwent Arm-PCR. One entry per CDR3 protein results from TCRdb running MiXCR on the multiplex PCR reads. The sample lists hundreds of thousands of distinct CDR3 sequences; 16% were seen once. These data are also associated with another study on T cells in Graves' hyperthyroidism and ophthalmopathy.

Sequencing used peripheral blood mononuclear cells (PBMCs), obtained at new diagnosis, from a patient treated with antithyroid drugs. Receptors originate from a woman aged 25 to 45 with Graves disease.

This clonotype was recorded a few times. V and J are TRBV29-1 and TRBJ2-1; 10 bases are a match to TRBD2. Germline V CDR1 and CDR2: SQVTM, ANQGSEA. The CDR3 covers 16 residues. Trimming took 6 bases from V and 4 from J; bases not matched to a gene: 12. CDR3 loop: CSVQTSGTVIYNEQFF. CDR3 nucleotides: TGCAGCGTACAAACTAGCGGGACCGTCATATACAATGAGCAGTTCTTC.

Comment on this clonotype: A read error is possible here, since a much larger clone lies one base away. The rearrangement uses TRBV10-3 and TRBJ2-1; 10 bases map to TRBD2. This CDR3 comprises 14 residues. Germline CDR1 ENHRY, CDR2 SYGVKD. Losses at the gene ends were 9 bases for V and 8 bases for J; bases not matched to a gene: 10. CDR3 coding DNA: TGTGCCATAGCGGGACTAGCGACAGTCGATGAGCAGTTCTTC. This codes for CAIAGLATVDEQFF.

This clonotype has ten or more counts. J is TRBJ1-6 and V is TRBV27; perhaps TRBD1 as D (5 bases). Germline CDR1 reads MNHEY; CDR2 reads SMNVEV (reference sequence). This CDR3 is built from 14 residues. The V and J ends lost 4 bases and 7 bases respectively, with 11 bases between them. The CDR3 sequence is CASSSQGLNSPLHF. CDR3 DNA: TGTGCCAGCAGTTCCCAGGGACTCAATTCACCCCTCCACTTT.

The sample holds a few counts of this clonotype. At one end the junction does not follow the germline gene, possibly because of a read error. The rearrangement uses TRBV6-2 or TRBV6-3 and TRBJ1-5, with D unresolved. Germline CDR1 is MNHEY and CDR2 is SVGEGT. The CDR3 extends over 13 amino acids. CDR3 sequence (DNA): TGTGCCAGCAGTTACGGCTTAGGCCAGCTCCAGCATTTT. It yields the protein CASSYGLGQLQHF.

This clonotype occurred many times. The chain recombines TRBV6-1 with TRBJ1-2; 8 bases line up with TRBD1. Germline loops: CDR1 MNHNS, CDR2 SASEGT. J was trimmed by 4 bases and V by 1 base; bases with no gene match: 8. CDR3 length: 16 residues. This chain's CDR3 is CASSEGTGWIGYGYTF. CDR3 DNA sequence: TGTGCCAGCAGTGAAGGGACAGGGTGGATCGGCTATGGCTACACCTTC.

The sample holds many counts of this clonotype. The genes are TRBV20-1 and TRBJ1-4, with unresolved D. The CDR3 contains 12 residues. The germline CDR1 and CDR2 sequences are DFQATT and SNEGSKA (reference sequence). Trimming left V 6 bases short and J 6 bases short, with 11 bases between. The CDR3 DNA follows: TGCAGTGCGGCCCAATGGGATGAAAAACTGTTTTTT. Encoded protein: CSAAQWDEKLFF.

The rearrangement uses TRBV19 and TRBJ1-1; D not certain. This CDR3 is 12 amino acids long. CDR1 LNHDA and CDR2 SQIVND come from the germline V gene (reference sequence). Trimming took off 7 bases at V and 4 bases at J, with 10 bases between the two ends. CDR3 in amino acids: CASMSWGTEAFF. CDR3 sequence (DNA): TGTGCCAGTATGAGTTGGGGCACTGAAGCTTTCTTT.

This clonotype has ten or more counts. The chain carries TRBV11-2 and TRBJ2-2; TRBD2 is a possible D gene (5 bases). V dropped 2 bases and J dropped 5 bases, with 9 bases sitting between them. The CDR3 consists of 14 residues. Germline V gives CDR1 SGHAT, CDR2 FQNNGV. The CDR3 sequence: CASSLRPGTGELFF. In DNA, the CDR3 is TGTGCCAGCAGCTTAAGGCCGGGAACCGGGGAGCTGTTTTTT.

This clonotype was picked up a small number of times. The J gene is TRBJ2-7, the V gene TRBV6-4; possible D gene TRBD1, 5 bases. The CDR3 length is 10 residues. V was trimmed by 6 bases and J by 9 bases, leaving 9 bases between them. CDR1 and CDR2 (germline): MRHNA, SNTAGT. The CDR3 DNA reads as TGTGCCAGCAGCATTACAGGGCAGTACTTC. As protein: CASSITGQYF.

This clonotype was recorded many times. The chain is built from TRBV29-1 and TRBJ2-7, with 7 bases matching TRBD2. Germline CDR1 SQVTM, CDR2 ANQGSEA. After removal of 5 bases from V and 2 bases from J, the junction contained 12 bases not matched to a gene. The CDR3 runs to 15 residues. This CDR3 is CSVSLASGNTYEQYF. CDR3 nucleotides: TGCAGCGTTTCGTTGGCTAGCGGTAACACCTACGAGCAGTACTTC.

Many counts were recorded for this clonotype. DNA of the CDR3: TGTGCCAGCAGTTCCCTCTCCCAGCCCCAGCATTTT. Translation gives CASSSLSQPQHF. The chain has TRBV7-9 and TRBJ1-5, with D unresolved. Germline CDR1 and CDR2: SEHNR and FQNEAQ (reference sequence). The V end lost 6 bases, the J end lost 7 bases, and 10 bases lay between the germline ends. This CDR3 has 12 amino acids.

This clonotype was observed many times. The V and J genes are TRBV7-2 and TRBJ2-3; 10 bases line up with TRBD2. After removal of 4 bases from V and 6 bases from J, the junction contained 4 bases not matched to a gene. CDR3 length: 14 residues. CDR1 SGHTA and CDR2 FQGNSA come from the germline V gene. Written as DNA, the CDR3 is TGTGCCAGCAGCTACACTAGCGGGACGGATACGCAGTATTTT. This encodes CASSYTSGTDTQYF.

This clonotype was seen many times. The V and J genes are TRBV11-2 and TRBJ1-4; D is possibly TRBD1 (6 bases). The CDR3 contains 16 residues. Germline V CDR1 and CDR2: SGHAT, FQNNGV. Trimming cost V 5 bases and J 0 bases, with 13 bases left between them. CDR3 coding DNA: TGTGCCAGCAGCCCGCCGGGGGCTTCAACTAATGAAAAACTGTTTTTT. Translating it yields CASSPPGASTNEKLFF.